The 30 T cell receptor beta chains given below trace back to one sample, sequenced in a study of CD4 and CD8 cells across lung adenocarcinoma regions. One entry per CDR3 protein results from TCRdb running MiXCR on the PCR reads. Of roughly 18,000 distinct CDR3 sequences in the sample, about half were seen once. Sequencing used CD8+ T cells from the center of a lung tumor. Receptors originate from a female donor with lung adenocarcinoma. The CD4 and CD8 labels of this study may be unreliable.

The J gene is TRBJ2-3, the V gene TRBV6-5; D tentatively reads TRBD1 or TRBD2 (5 bases each). This CDR3 region has 15 residues. V was shortened by 0 bases and J by 4 bases, with 11 bases between the two germline ends. The germline V gene encodes CDR1 MNHEY and CDR2 SVGAGI. Here the CDR3 reads CASSYSGTSADTQYF. The DNA for the CDR3 is TGTGCCAGCAGTTACTCCGGGACCAGCGCAGATACGCAGTATTTT.

The chain carries TRBV12-3 or TRBV12-4 and TRBJ2-1, with D perhaps TRBD2 (5 bases). The J call may not be correct, given that the DNA end is closer to TRBJ2-7. The CDR3 runs to 13 residues. This CDR3 reads CASSFPGTYEQYF. In nucleotides, the CDR3 is TGTGCCAGCAGTTTCCCCGGGACCTACGAGCAGTACTTC.

The chain couples TRBV4-3 to TRBJ2-5; D might be TRBD2 (5 bases). Germline CDR1 and CDR2: LGHNA and YSLEER. CDR3 length: 16 residues. The ends were cut back, 0 bases at V and 11 bases at J, with 22 bases in the middle. The CDR3 spells CASSQEEGYTYNEQYF. The CDR3, as DNA: TGCGCCAGCAGCCAAGAAGAGGGTTACACCTACAATGAGCAGTACTTC.

The sample holds one count of this clonotype. The V call is TRBV10-3, the J call TRBJ2-5; D is unclear. CDR1 and CDR2 from the germline V gene are ENHRY and SYGVKD. The V end was cut by 2 bases, the J end by 1 base, with 11 bases between. The CDR3 extends over 15 amino acids. In DNA form, the CDR3 reads TGTGCCATCAGTGAGAGGGCGGCAGGCCAAGAGACCCAGTACTTC. Amino acids: CAISERAAGQETQYF.

Turning to this clonotype: A read error may produce the germline difference seen at one junction end. In nucleotides, the CDR3 is TGTGCCAGCAGTAAGCCAGGGGGGGGGCAGCCCCACCACTTT. Protein sequence: CASSKPGGGQPHHF. The chain recombines TRBV6-1 with TRBJ1-6; 7 nucleotides align to TRBD1. The CDR3 has 14 amino acids. Germline lookup yields CDR1 MNHNS and CDR2 SASEGT.

This clonotype showed up many times. The chain has TRBV14 and TRBJ2-3; no clear D gene. Germline V lookup: CDR1 SGHDN, CDR2 FVKESK. Trimming took 1 base from V and 0 from J, leaving 5 bases between them. The CDR3 totals 14 residues. The CDR3 loop is CASSQVGSTDTQYF. Written as DNA, the CDR3 is TGTGCCAGCAGCCAAGTAGGGAGCACAGATACGCAGTATTTT.

This sequence joins TRBV15 and TRBJ2-7; 7 bases are shared with TRBD1. Germline assignment: CDR1 LNHNV and CDR2 YYDKDF (reference sequence). CDR3 length: 17 residues. J was trimmed by 1 base and V by 1 base; bases with no gene match: 10. The CDR3 sequence: CATSRAWKSGGSYEQYF. In DNA, the CDR3 is TGTGCCACCAGCAGAGCTTGGAAGTCAGGGGGTTCCTACGAGCAGTACTTC. Together with reference TRBV15 and TRBJ2-7, the CDR3 gives the full variable domain: DAMVIQNPRYQVTQFGKPVTLSCSQTLNHNVMYWYQQKSSQAPKLLFHYYDKDFNNEADTPDNFQSRRPNTSFCFLDIRSPGLGDTAMYLCATSRAWKSGGSYEQYFGPGTRLTVT.

This clonotype was seen a few times. The chain carries TRBV6-1 and TRBJ2-1; 9 positions agree with TRBD1. Near its end, the DNA agrees better with TRBJ2-7, so the J call may be wrong. The length of the CDR3 is 15 residues. Per the germline V gene, CDR1 is MNHNS and CDR2 is SASEGT. The CDR3 here is CASRLEDRGLHEQYF. The CDR3 DNA sequence: TGTGCCAGCAGACTAGAGGACAGGGGTTTACACGAGCAGTACTTC.

There are a few counts of this clonotype. V gene TRBV7-9 combines with J gene TRBJ2-1, with 7 bases lining up with TRBD2. V was clipped by 5 bases and J by 3 bases; unmatched bases: 10. Per germline, CDR1 SEHNR and CDR2 FQNEAQ (reference sequence). CDR3 length: 16 amino acids. CDR3 region: CASSKVLREFYNEQFF. DNA of the CDR3: TGTGCCAGCAGCAAAGTCTTGCGGGAGTTCTACAATGAGCAGTTCTTC.

This clonotype appeared many times. The chain has TRBV6-5 and TRBJ2-1, with D unclear. The closer fit of TRBJ2-7 to the DNA end suggests the J call may be wrong. Germline-derived CDR1 and CDR2 are MNHEY and SVGAGI. The CDR3 is made up of 11 amino acids. For the CDR3, the DNA is TGTGCCAGCAGTAACACCTACGAGCAGTACTTC. Protein sequence: CASSNTYEQYF.

The V and J genes are TRBV7-2 and TRBJ2-1; D perhaps matches TRBD2 (6 bases). Near its end, the DNA agrees better with TRBJ2-5, so the J call may be wrong. Germline V gene sequence: CDR1 SGHTA, CDR2 FQGNSA. The CDR3 loop spans 15 amino acids. The CDR3 reads CASSLIRDLGETQYF. The CDR3 DNA sequence: TGTGCCAGCAGCCTTATTCGGGACTTGGGGGAGACCCAGTACTTC.

The chain has TRBV6-1 and TRBJ1-5, with D possibly matching TRBD1 (6 bases). The CDR3 is 16 amino acids. Trimming left V 1 base short and J 4 bases short, with 14 bases between. Germline V lookup: CDR1 MNHNS, CDR2 SASEGT. The DNA of the CDR3 is TGTGCCAGCAGTGAAGAATTCGCACAGGGTAATCAGCCCCAGCATTTT. It is translated as CASSEEFAQGNQPQHF.

CDR3 DNA: TGTGCCATCAGTGACCGGACAGAAGGAGATACGCAGTATTTT. Translated: CAISDRTEGDTQYF. The chain employs TRBV10-3 and TRBJ2-3; tentative D call: TRBD1 (6 bases). Germline CDR1 and CDR2: ENHRY and SYGVKD. The CDR3 has 14 amino acids. V dropped 3 bases and J dropped 5 bases, with 12 bases sitting between them.

The chain links TRBV6-1 to TRBJ2-5; D perhaps matches TRBD1 (6 bases). Near its end, the DNA agrees better with TRBJ2-7, so the J call may be wrong. There are 15 residues in the CDR3. Germline values: CDR1 MNHNS, CDR2 SASEGT. The CDR3 loop reads CASSQDRVLAYEQYF. For the CDR3, the DNA is TGTGCCAGCAGCCAGGACAGAGTCCTTGCCTACGAGCAGTACTTC.

The V call is TRBV11-2, the J call TRBJ2-5; D call uncertain. The J call may be in error: the DNA end matches TRBJ2-7 better. The germline V gene has CDR1 SGHAT and CDR2 FQNNGV. The CDR3 is 13 residues long. The CDR3 sequence is CASSLDSLYEQYF. CDR3 DNA sequence: TGTGCCAGCAGCTTAGACAGCCTCTACGAGCAGTACTTC.

For the CDR3, the DNA is TGTGCCAGCAGTAGCAGGGGTGAGCAGTTCTTC. It is translated as CASSSRGEQFF. V usage is TRBV6-1 and J usage is TRBJ2-1; the D gene is possibly TRBD1 (6 bases). Trimming left V 5 bases short and J 9 bases short, with 8 bases between. Germline assignment: CDR1 MNHNS and CDR2 SASEGT. The CDR3 length is 11 residues.

This sequence joins TRBV27 and TRBJ2-1, with TRBD2 matching 12 bases. With 7 bases clipped from V and 7 bases from J, the junction kept 11 bases outside the gene matches. CDR3 length: 16 residues. Looked up from germline, CDR1 is MNHEY and CDR2 is SMNVEV (reference sequence). The CDR3 reads CASTKLLAGGTNEQFF. Written as DNA, the CDR3 is TGTGCCAGCACCAAATTGCTAGCGGGAGGGACTAATGAGCAGTTCTTC.

This chain uses TRBV6-1 with TRBJ2-1; unclear D gene. The J call is uncertain, as TRBJ2-5 better fits the DNA end. CDR3 length equals 14 residues. The germline gives CDR1 MNHNS, CDR2 SASEGT. The CDR3 reads CASSERAATETQYF. DNA for the CDR3: TGTGCCAGCAGTGAACGGGCGGCAACAGAGACCCAGTACTTC.

This chain links TRBV12-3 or TRBV12-4 with TRBJ1-2, with no clear D. CDR3 length: 13 residues. V was trimmed by 1 base and J by 5 bases, leaving 8 bases between them. The CDR3 region has the DNA TGTGCCAGCAGTTTAGGGGGTGGGTATGGCTACACCTTC. Translating it yields CASSLGGGYGYTF.

In its sample, this clonotype ranks as medium-sized (0.01 to 0.1%). The V gene is TRBV11-3, the J gene TRBJ2-5; the D gene is possibly TRBD1 (6 bases). The CDR3 runs 17 residues. V lost 5 bases and J lost 1, with 20 bases in between. Germline V gene data show CDR1 as SGHNT and CDR2 as YENEEA. The CDR3 nucleotides are TGTGCCAGCAGCCTCTCCGGGACACGGAGCAGCCAAGAGACCCAGTACTTC. Translation: CASSLSGTRSSQETQYF.

J is TRBJ2-2 and V is TRBV6-1, with a weak D call TRBD2 (5 bases). The J call is doubtful: the DNA matches TRBJ2-3 better. The V gene's germline CDR1 is MNHNS and CDR2 SASEGT. The CDR3 sequence is 15 residues long. The CDR3 coding sequence is TGTGCCAGCAGTGAAGCGGCCGTGAGCACCGGGGAGCAGTATTTT. This encodes CASSEAAVSTGEQYF.

This clonotype was seen only a few times. This may come from a read error, since a much larger clone is one base off. V usage is TRBV6-5 and J usage is TRBJ2-6; no clear D. Germline V gene data show CDR1 as MNHEY and CDR2 as SVGAGI. This CDR3 has 17 amino acids. CDR3 loop: CANSYRPVSSGANVLTF. The CDR3 region has the DNA TGTGCCAACAGTTACCGCCCGGTTAGCTCTGGGGCCAACGTCCTGACTTTC.

Concerning this clonotype itself: This CDR3 is missing its conserved last phenylalanine or tryptophan, likely due to a read error. This chain uses TRBV6-5 with TRBJ2-5, with TRBD1 matching 8 bases. The length of the CDR3 is 15 residues. The J segment lost 5 bases and the V segment lost 4 bases, leaving 9 bases of the junction unmatched. Germline loops: CDR1 MNHEY, CDR2 SVGAGI. Written as DNA, the CDR3 is TGTGCCAGCAGTTCCTACGACAGGGGTGGGGAGACCCAGTACCCC. Protein: CASSSYDRGGETQYP.

This clonotype was observed a few times. The V and J genes are TRBV27 and TRBJ2-5, with 7 bases lining up with TRBD1. Trimming at V came to 4 bases and at J to 7 bases, leaving 9 bases not matched to a gene. The CDR3 is made up of 14 amino acids. Germline CDR1 MNHEY, CDR2 SMNVEV (reference sequence). CDR3 coding DNA: TGTGCCAGCAGTTGGGACAGCGTATTAGGGACCCAGTACTTC. This codes for CASSWDSVLGTQYF.

For this clonotype: At one end the junction does not follow the germline gene, possibly because of a read error. V and J are TRBV10-3 and TRBJ2-3, with D possibly being TRBD1 or TRBD2 (5 bases each). This CDR3 has 15 amino acids. Germline loops: CDR1 ENHRY, CDR2 SYGVKD. The CDR3 loop reads CAIRSGAVNTGEQFF. CDR3 nucleotides: TGTGCCATCAGGTCCGGGGCTGTGAACACAGGTGAGCAGTTTTTT.

The V call is TRBV6-1, the J call TRBJ2-1, with 12 bases matching TRBD2. Germline V gene lookup returns CDR1 MNHNS and CDR2 SASEGT. The length of the CDR3 is 15 residues. V gave up 7 bases and J gave up 2 bases; unmatched junction bases: 3. The CDR3 sequence is CASNPSGRAYNEQFF. The DNA for the CDR3 is TGTGCCAGCAATCCTAGCGGGAGGGCCTACAATGAGCAGTTCTTC.

This chain joins TRBV7-6 and TRBJ2-1; TRBD2 might be the D (6 bases). The V gene's germline CDR1 is SGHVS and CDR2 FNYEAQ. The length of the CDR3 is 14 residues. The V gene lost 1 base and the J gene lost 16 bases, with 20 bases spanning the gap. Here the CDR3 DNA reads TGTGCCAGCAGCTTAGAGGAGGGAGGAAGCATTTCATTCTTC. Its translation: CASSLEEGGSISFF.

The rearrangement joins TRBV6-5 to TRBJ2-1; 11 positions match TRBD2. CDR3 length: 15 amino acids. Germline CDR1 reads MNHEY; CDR2 reads SVGAGI. Trimming took 0 bases from V and 9 from J; bases not matched to a gene: 4. The CDR3 DNA follows: TGTGCCAGCAGTTACTCGACTAGCGGGATTTTTGAGCAGTTCTTC. It specifies CASSYSTSGIFEQFF.

This clonotype has at least ten counts. The chain links TRBV7-2 to TRBJ2-1; a weak D match, TRBD1 (5 bases). Germline CDR1 reads SGHTA; CDR2 reads FQGNSA. V was pared by 5 bases and J by 5 bases, with 19 bases between. The CDR3 has 16 amino acids. In DNA form, the CDR3 reads TGTGCCAGCAGCCTTACATCAGGGTTGGTTGACAATGAGCAGTTCTTC. Protein product: CASSLTSGLVDNEQFF.

The chain links TRBV27 to TRBJ2-1; D perhaps matches TRBD1 (6 bases). The DNA end is more similar to TRBJ2-7, so the J call may be wrong. CDR1 and CDR2 (germline): MNHEY, SMNVEV (reference sequence). This CDR3 is built from 14 residues. The CDR3 DNA reads as TGTGCCAGCAGTTTATCGTTAGGGGGATACGAGCAGTACTTC. Residues: CASSLSLGGYEQYF.